The 20 T cell receptor beta chains below were found in one sample sequenced in a study of Tregs in tolerant kidney transplant recipients. Repertoires were generated with immunoSEQ multiplex PCR, while TCRdb's copy carries only in-frame clones and drops some. The sample carries some 74,000 clones, 85% to 95% recorded once. The source was Tregs from blood, collected before the transplant. These receptors came from a human donor who received a combined kidney and bone marrow transplant.

This clone was seen a few times. The CDR3: CASRQTSRADTGELFF. CDR3 DNA: TGTGCCAGCAGACAGACTAGCAGGGCAGATACCGGGGAGCTGTTTTTT. The V call is TRBV7-2, the J call TRBJ2-2; 7 bases map to TRBD2. This CDR3 has 16 amino acids. J lost 5 bases, V lost 6 bases, and 12 bases had no gene match. CDR1 is SGHTA and CDR2 is FQGNSA in the germline V gene.

The chain has TRBV7-2 and TRBJ1-1; unclear D gene. Trimming stripped 4 bases from V and 5 bases from J, with 8 bases between. CDR1 and CDR2 from the germline V gene are SGHTA and FQGNSA. The CDR3 is 12 residues long. CDR3 nucleotide sequence: TGTGCCAGCAGCTCCCCGGGGACTGAAGCTTTCTTT. Its translation: CASSSPGTEAFF.

The chain links TRBV19 to TRBJ1-1; 10 bases map to TRBD1. This CDR3 contains 17 residues. Unmatched junction bases numbered 6, after V lost 1 base and J lost 1 base. Germline V gene sequence: CDR1 LNHDA, CDR2 SQIVND (reference sequence). The CDR3 nucleotides read TGTGCCAGTAGTATAGTAGCCGGGACAGGGGCGAACACTGAAGCTTTCTTT. It is translated as CASSIVAGTGANTEAFF.

This clone occurred once. The chain recombines TRBV2 with TRBJ2-7, with TRBD1 identical over 9 bases. The CDR3 totals 14 residues. Losses at the gene ends were 5 bases for V and 6 bases for J; bases not matched to a gene: 8. Germline V gives CDR1 SNHLY, CDR2 FYNNEI. DNA of the CDR3: TGTGCCAGCAGTCCGCGGACAGGGGAGGGCGAGCAGTACTTC. It codes for CASSPRTGEGEQYF.

This clone appeared a single time. CDR3 loop: CSYLGPDTQYF. The CDR3 DNA follows: TGCAGTTATTTGGGGCCGGATACGCAGTATTTT. The chain joins TRBV20-1 to TRBJ2-3, with a possible D match to TRBD1 (5 bases). This CDR3 is 11 amino acids long. Germline values: CDR1 DFQATT, CDR2 SNEGSKA (reference sequence). The germline V and J ends were trimmed by 8 bases and 6 bases, with 12 bases remaining between them.

The chain employs TRBV28 and TRBJ1-2, with 7 bases that match TRBD1. With V trimmed by 6 bases and J by 7 bases, 8 bases remained unmatched. Germline V gene sequence: CDR1 MDHEN, CDR2 SYDVKM. CDR3 length: 13 amino acids. The CDR3: CASRNDRVSGYTF. CDR3 sequence (DNA): TGTGCCAGCAGGAATGACAGGGTTTCTGGCTACACCTTC.

The chain links TRBV28 to TRBJ2-3, with 8 bases matching TRBD2. The germline gives CDR1 MDHEN, CDR2 SYDVKM. This CDR3 spans 15 amino acids. With 1 base clipped from V and 4 bases from J, the junction kept 4 bases outside the gene matches. CDR3: CASSLLSGGPDTQYF. Written as DNA, the CDR3 is TGTGCCAGCAGTTTATTATCGGGAGGGCCAGATACGCAGTATTTT.

This clone was detected once. This chain joins TRBV6-4 and TRBJ1-5; D ambiguous. The germline CDR1 and CDR2 sequences are MRHNA and SNTAGT. The CDR3 is made up of 15 amino acids. V was trimmed by 0 bases and J by 0 bases, leaving 6 bases between them. CDR3 region: CASSDSSPSNQPQHF. The DNA for the CDR3 is TGTGCCAGCAGTGACTCGAGTCCTAGCAATCAGCCCCAGCATTTT.

The chain joins TRBV7-3 to TRBJ2-2, with D hard to call. The CDR3 runs to 16 residues. Trimming took off 0 bases at V and 0 bases at J, with 8 bases between the two ends. Looked up from germline, CDR1 is SGHTA and CDR2 is FQGTGA. The CDR3 nucleotides are TGTGCCAGCAGCTTAACGAAGACGGCGAACACCGGGGAGCTGTTTTTT. Protein sequence: CASSLTKTANTGELFF.

This clone was picked up one time. The chain links TRBV27 to TRBJ2-1; 9 bases are shared with TRBD2. The CDR3 consists of 19 residues. CDR1 is MNHEY, CDR2 SMNVEV, per germline (reference sequence). Losses at the gene ends were 5 bases for V and 7 bases for J; bases not matched to a gene: 21. CDR3 DNA sequence: TGTGCCAGCAGTCCCATACCTCGAATTTTAGCGGGAGTAGGTAATGAGCAGTTCTTC. It specifies CASSPIPRILAGVGNEQFF.

The chain joins TRBV5-8 to TRBJ1-4, with a possible D match to TRBD1 (5 bases). The CDR3 is 15 amino acids. Germline assignment: CDR1 SGHTS and CDR2 YDEGEE. Trimming removed 4 bases from V and 8 bases from J, with 18 bases in between. CDR3: CASSPGRGNVEKLFF. The CDR3 DNA follows: TGTGCCAGCAGCCCGGGGCGGGGGAATGTGGAAAAACTGTTTTTT.

This rearrangement joins TRBV27 to TRBJ2-7; D is unclear. V gave up 5 bases and J gave up 2 bases, with 19 bases separating them. The CDR3 is 16 amino acids. From germline, CDR1 is MNHEY and CDR2 SMNVEV (reference sequence). CDR3 DNA sequence: TGTGCCAGCAGTATGCGGCCGCCGCCGCAAACCTACGAGCAGTACTTC. It specifies CASSMRPPPQTYEQYF.

The chain has TRBV6-6 and TRBJ2-6; D not certain. CDR3 length: 13 amino acids. Per germline, CDR1 MNHNY and CDR2 SVGAGI (reference sequence). The V end was cut by 7 bases, the J end by 1 base, with 5 bases between. The CDR3 loop is CASIESGANVLTF. CDR3 nucleotides: TGTGCCAGCATAGAGTCTGGGGCCAACGTCCTGACTTTC.

The chain joins TRBV28 to TRBJ1-5; D is perhaps TRBD1 (5 bases). CDR3 length: 18 amino acids. Per the germline V gene, CDR1 is MDHEN and CDR2 is SYDVKM. The ends were cut back, 5 bases at V and 1 base at J, with 21 bases in the middle. The CDR3 is CASSATLQATTSNQPQHF. DNA for the CDR3: TGTGCCAGCAGTGCCACTTTACAGGCTACCACCAGCAATCAGCCCCAGCATTTT. Using reference TRBV28 and TRBJ1-5 for the parts outside the CDR3, the full variable domain is DVKVTQSSRYLVKRTGEKVFLECVQDMDHENMFWYRQDPGLGLRLIYFSYDVKMKEKGDIPEGYSVSREKKERFSLILESASTNQTSMYLCASSATLQATTSNQPQHFGDGTRLSIL.

This chain links TRBV21-1 with TRBJ2-7; TRBD2, the table's D call, was not compared with the DNA. TRBV21-1 is noted as a pseudogene. This CDR3 contains 16 residues. Here the CDR3 DNA reads TGTGCCAGCAAAATTTACGAGCGGAGGGACTACTACGAGCAGTACTTC. It translates to CASKIYERRDYYEQYF.

Only one count was recorded for this clone. V gene TRBV30 combines with J gene TRBJ2-3; D is possibly TRBD1 (6 bases). The CDR3 consists of 14 residues. V lost 0 bases, J lost 4 bases, and 11 bases lay in between. Germline CDR1 is GTSNPN and CDR2 is SVGIG (reference sequence). The CDR3 loop reads CAWSVKGVADTQYF. The CDR3 nucleotides read TGTGCCTGGAGTGTAAAGGGGGTCGCAGATACGCAGTATTTT. Full variable domain (rest looked up from reference TRBV30 and TRBJ2-3): SQTIHQWPATLVQPVGSPLSLECTVEGTSNPNLYWYRQAAGRGLQLLFYSVGIGQISSEVPQNLSASRPQDRQFILSSKKLLLSDSGFYLCAWSVKGVADTQYFGPGTRLTVL.

This chain connects TRBV27 to TRBJ2-7; 9 positions agree with TRBD1. Germline V gene sequence: CDR1 MNHEY, CDR2 SMNVEV (reference sequence). Losses at the gene ends were 6 bases for V and 5 bases for J; bases not matched to a gene: 11. The CDR3 runs to 15 residues. CDR3 amino acids: CASSHRDRALDEQYF. CDR3 coding DNA: TGTGCCAGCAGCCACCGGGACAGGGCTTTGGACGAGCAGTACTTC.

This clone was detected only once. The rearrangement uses TRBV5-1 and TRBJ2-7; 10 bases line up with TRBD2. The CDR3 contains 15 residues. CDR1 and CDR2 (germline): SGHRS, YFSETQ. Trimming took 3 bases from V and 4 from J; bases not matched to a gene: 7. CDR3 region: CASSSLAGGSYEQYF. CDR3 nucleotide sequence: TGCGCCAGCAGCTCTTTAGCGGGAGGTTCTTACGAGCAGTACTTC.

This clone was found once. The chain couples TRBV30 to TRBJ2-5; no firm D call. CDR1 is GTSNPN, CDR2 SVGIG, per germline (reference sequence). The CDR3 totals 11 residues. Trimming removed 4 bases at V and 5 bases at J, with 8 bases between. The CDR3 DNA sequence: TGTGCCTGGACTTTAGGGGAGACCCAGTACTTC. The encoded protein is CAWTLGETQYF.

This clone was observed a few times. For the CDR3, the DNA is TGCAGCGTTGATATAGGTAGCGGGAGCGCCGGGGAGCTGTTTTTT. Translating it yields CSVDIGSGSAGELFF. The genes are TRBV29-1 and TRBJ2-2; TRBD2 matches at 9 bases. From germline, CDR1 is SQVTM and CDR2 ANQGSEA. The CDR3 has 15 amino acids. J lost 6 bases, V lost 3 bases, and 8 bases had no gene match.